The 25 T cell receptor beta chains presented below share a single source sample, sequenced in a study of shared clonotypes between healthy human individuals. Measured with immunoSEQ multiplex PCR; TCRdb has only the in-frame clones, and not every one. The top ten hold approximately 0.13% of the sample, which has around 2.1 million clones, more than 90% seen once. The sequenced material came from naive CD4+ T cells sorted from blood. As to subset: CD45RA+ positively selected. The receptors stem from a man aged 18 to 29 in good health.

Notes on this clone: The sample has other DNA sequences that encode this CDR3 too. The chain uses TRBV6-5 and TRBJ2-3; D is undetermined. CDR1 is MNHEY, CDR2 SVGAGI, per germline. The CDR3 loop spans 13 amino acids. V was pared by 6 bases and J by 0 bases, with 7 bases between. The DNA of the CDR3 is TGTGCCAGCAGGCTAGGGAGCACAGATACGCAGTATTTT. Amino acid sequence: CASRLGSTDTQYF.

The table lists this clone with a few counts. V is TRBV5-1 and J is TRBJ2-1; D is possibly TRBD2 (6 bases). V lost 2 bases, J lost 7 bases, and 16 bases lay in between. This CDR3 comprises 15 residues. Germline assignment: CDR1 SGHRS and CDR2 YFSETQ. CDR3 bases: TGCGCCAGCAGCTTCGGGACTCCCCAGGAGAATGAGCAGTTCTTC. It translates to CASSFGTPQENEQFF.

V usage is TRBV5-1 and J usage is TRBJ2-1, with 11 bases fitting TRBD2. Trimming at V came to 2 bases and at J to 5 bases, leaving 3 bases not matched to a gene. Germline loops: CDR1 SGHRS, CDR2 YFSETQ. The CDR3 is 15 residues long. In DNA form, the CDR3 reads TGCGCCAGCAGCTTAACTAGCGGGGGAAACAATGAGCAGTTCTTC. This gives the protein CASSLTSGGNNEQFF.

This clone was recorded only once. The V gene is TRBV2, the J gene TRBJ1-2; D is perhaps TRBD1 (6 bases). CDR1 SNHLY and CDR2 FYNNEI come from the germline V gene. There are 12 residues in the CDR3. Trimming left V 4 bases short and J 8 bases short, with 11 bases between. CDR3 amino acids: CASSARGGGYTF. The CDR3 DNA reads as TGTGCCAGCAGTGCTCGGGGGGGCGGCTACACCTTC.

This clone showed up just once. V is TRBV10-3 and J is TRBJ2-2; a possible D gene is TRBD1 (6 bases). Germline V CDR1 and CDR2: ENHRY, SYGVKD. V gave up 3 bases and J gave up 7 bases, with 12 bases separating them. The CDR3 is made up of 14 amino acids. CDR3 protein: CAISERGLGGELFF. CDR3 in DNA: TGTGCCATCAGTGAAAGGGGGTTGGGCGGGGAGCTGTTTTTT.

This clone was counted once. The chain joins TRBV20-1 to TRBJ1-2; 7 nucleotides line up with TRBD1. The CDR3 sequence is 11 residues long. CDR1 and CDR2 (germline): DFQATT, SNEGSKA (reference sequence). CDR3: CSPGGPYGYTF. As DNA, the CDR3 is TGCAGCCCAGGGGGTCCATATGGCTACACCTTC.

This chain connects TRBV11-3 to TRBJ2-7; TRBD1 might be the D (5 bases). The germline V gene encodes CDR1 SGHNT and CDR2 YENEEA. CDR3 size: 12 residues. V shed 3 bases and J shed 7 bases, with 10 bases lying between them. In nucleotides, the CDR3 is TGTGCCAGCAGCTTGCCCCAGGGTGAGCAGTACTTC. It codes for CASSLPQGEQYF.

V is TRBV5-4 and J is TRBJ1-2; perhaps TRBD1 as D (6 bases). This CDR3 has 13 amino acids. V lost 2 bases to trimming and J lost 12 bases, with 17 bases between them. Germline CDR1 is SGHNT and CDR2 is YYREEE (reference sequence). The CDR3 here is CASSLIGQKGDTF. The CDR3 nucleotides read TGTGCCAGCAGCTTAATCGGACAGAAAGGGGACACCTTC.

CDR3 nucleotide sequence: TGTGCCAGCAGAAACCGGGACAGCGGAAACACCATATATTTT. Its protein is CASRNRDSGNTIYF. The genes are TRBV6-5 and TRBJ1-3, with 7 nucleotides matching TRBD1. The CDR3 is 14 residues long. Germline V lookup: CDR1 MNHEY, CDR2 SVGAGI. The J segment lost 4 bases and the V segment lost 6 bases, leaving 6 bases of the junction unmatched.

Here the CDR3 reads CAWSGRGGPPQRETQYF. The CDR3 DNA reads as TGTGCCTGGAGTGGGAGGGGGGGGCCCCCGCAACGAGAGACCCAGTACTTC. V gene TRBV30 combines with J gene TRBJ2-5; D might be TRBD2 (7 bases). This CDR3 is 17 amino acids long. The germline CDR1 and CDR2 sequences are GTSNPN and SVGIG (reference sequence). The ends were cut back, 1 base at V and 4 bases at J, with 22 bases in the middle.

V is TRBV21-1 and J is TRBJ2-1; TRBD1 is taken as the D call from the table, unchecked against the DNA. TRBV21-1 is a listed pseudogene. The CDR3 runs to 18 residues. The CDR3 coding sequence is TGTGCCAGCATCCACGTAAATGGGACAGGGGGCTCCTACAATGAGCAGTTCTTC. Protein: CASIHVNGTGGSYNEQFF.

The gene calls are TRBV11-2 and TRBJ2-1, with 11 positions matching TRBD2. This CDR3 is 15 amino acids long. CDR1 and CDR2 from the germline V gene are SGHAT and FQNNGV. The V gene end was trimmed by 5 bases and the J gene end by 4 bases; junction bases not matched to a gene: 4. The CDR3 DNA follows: TGTGCCAGCAGCGCCCGACTAGCGGGGTACAATGAGCAGTTCTTC. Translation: CASSARLAGYNEQFF. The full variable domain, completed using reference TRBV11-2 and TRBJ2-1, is EAGVAQSPRYKIIEKRQSVAFWCNPISGHATLYWYQQILGQGPKLLIQFQNNGVVDDSQLPKDRFSAERLKGVDSTLKIQPAKLEDSAVYLCASSARLAGYNEQFFGPGTRLTVL.

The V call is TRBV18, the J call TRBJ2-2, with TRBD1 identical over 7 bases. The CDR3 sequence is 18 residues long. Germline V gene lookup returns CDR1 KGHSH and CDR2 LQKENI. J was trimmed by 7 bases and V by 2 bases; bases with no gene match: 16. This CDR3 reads CASSPKVPDRLASGELFF. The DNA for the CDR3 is TGTGCCAGCTCACCAAAGGTCCCGGACAGGTTAGCGAGCGGGGAGCTGTTTTTT.

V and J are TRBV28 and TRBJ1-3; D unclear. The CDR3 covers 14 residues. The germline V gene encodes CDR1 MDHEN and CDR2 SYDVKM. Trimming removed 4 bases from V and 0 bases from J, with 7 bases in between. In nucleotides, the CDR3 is TGTGCCAGCAGTTCCTCGATCTCTGGAAACACCATATATTTT. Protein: CASSSSISGNTIYF. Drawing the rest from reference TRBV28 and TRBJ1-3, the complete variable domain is DVKVTQSSRYLVKRTGEKVFLECVQDMDHENMFWYRQDPGLGLRLIYFSYDVKMKEKGDIPEGYSVSREKKERFSLILESASTNQTSMYLCASSSSISGNTIYFGEGSWLTVV.

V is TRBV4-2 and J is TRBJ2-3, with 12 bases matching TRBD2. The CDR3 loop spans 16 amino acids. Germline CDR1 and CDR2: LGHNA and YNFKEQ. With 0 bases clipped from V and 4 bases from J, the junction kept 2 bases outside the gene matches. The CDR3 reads CASSQEGTSGSDTQYF. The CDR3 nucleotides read TGTGCCAGCAGCCAAGAAGGGACTAGCGGGTCAGATACGCAGTATTTT.

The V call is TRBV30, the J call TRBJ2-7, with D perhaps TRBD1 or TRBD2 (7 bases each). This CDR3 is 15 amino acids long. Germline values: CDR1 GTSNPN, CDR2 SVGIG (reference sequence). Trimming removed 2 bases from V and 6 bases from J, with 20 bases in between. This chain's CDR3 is CAWSQGGGPLGEQYF. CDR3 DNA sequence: TGTGCCTGGAGTCAGGGGGGGGGCCCCCTCGGCGAGCAGTACTTC.

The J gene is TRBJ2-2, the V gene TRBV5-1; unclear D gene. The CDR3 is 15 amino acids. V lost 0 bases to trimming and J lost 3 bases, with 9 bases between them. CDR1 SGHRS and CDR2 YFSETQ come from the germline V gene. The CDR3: CASSLEQSYTGELFF. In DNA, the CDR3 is TGCGCCAGCAGCTTGGAGCAGAGTTACACCGGGGAGCTGTTTTTT.

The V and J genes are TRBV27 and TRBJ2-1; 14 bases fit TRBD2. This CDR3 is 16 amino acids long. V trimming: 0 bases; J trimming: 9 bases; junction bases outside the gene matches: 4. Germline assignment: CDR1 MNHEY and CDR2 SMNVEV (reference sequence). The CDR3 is CASSLSPGLAGVEQFF. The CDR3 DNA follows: TGTGCCAGCAGTTTATCACCGGGACTAGCGGGAGTTGAGCAGTTCTTC.

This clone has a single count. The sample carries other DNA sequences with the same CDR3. In nucleotides, the CDR3 is TGTGCCAGCAGCGTAGCACCCTCCTACGAGCAGTACTTC. This gives the protein CASSVAPSYEQYF. The V and J genes are TRBV9 and TRBJ2-7; no definite D call. Germline V gives CDR1 SGDLS, CDR2 YYNGEE. Trimming took off 0 bases at V and 0 bases at J, with 4 bases between the two ends. The CDR3 consists of 13 residues.

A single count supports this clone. The CDR3 nucleotides read TGTGCCAGCAGCGTAGATCTCCGGGATAAGCAGTTCTTC. It specifies CASSVDLRDKQFF. The gene calls are TRBV9 and TRBJ2-1, with D possibly being TRBD2 (5 bases). With 0 bases removed from V and 11 bases from J, the gap between germline ends came to 12 bases. Germline lookup yields CDR1 SGDLS and CDR2 YYNGEE. The CDR3 loop spans 13 amino acids. The complete variable domain, with remaining parts taken from reference TRBV9 and TRBJ2-1, reads DSGVTQTPKHLITATGQRVTLRCSPRSGDLSVYWYQQSLDQGLQFLIQYYNGEERAKGNILERFSAQQFPDLHSELNLSSLELGDSALYFCASSVDLRDKQFFGPGTRLTVL.

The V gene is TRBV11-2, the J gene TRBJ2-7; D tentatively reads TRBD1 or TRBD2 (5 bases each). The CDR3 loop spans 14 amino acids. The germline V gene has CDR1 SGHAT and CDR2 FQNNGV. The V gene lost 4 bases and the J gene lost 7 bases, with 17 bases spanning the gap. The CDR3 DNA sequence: TGTGCCAGCAGCTCGCCTCGAGGGGCAAGGGAGCAGTACTTC. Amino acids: CASSSPRGAREQYF.

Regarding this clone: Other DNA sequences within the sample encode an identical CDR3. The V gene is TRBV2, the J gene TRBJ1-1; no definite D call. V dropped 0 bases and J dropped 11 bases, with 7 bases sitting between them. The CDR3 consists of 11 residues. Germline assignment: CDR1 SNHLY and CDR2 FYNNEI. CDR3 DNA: TGTGCCAGCAGTGAAGCTCCAGAGGCTTTCTTT. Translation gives CASSEAPEAFF.

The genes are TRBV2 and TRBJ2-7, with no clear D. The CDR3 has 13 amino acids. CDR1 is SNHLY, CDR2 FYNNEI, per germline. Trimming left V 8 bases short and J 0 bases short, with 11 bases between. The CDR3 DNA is TGTGCCAGCCACCCAGCAAACTCCTACGAGCAGTACTTC. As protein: CASHPANSYEQYF.

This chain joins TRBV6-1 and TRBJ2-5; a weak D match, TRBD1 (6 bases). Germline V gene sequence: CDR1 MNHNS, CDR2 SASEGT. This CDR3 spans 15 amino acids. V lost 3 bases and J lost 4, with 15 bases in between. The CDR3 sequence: CASSDEGQKGETQYF. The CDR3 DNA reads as TGTGCCAGCAGTGATGAGGGACAAAAGGGAGAGACCCAGTACTTC.

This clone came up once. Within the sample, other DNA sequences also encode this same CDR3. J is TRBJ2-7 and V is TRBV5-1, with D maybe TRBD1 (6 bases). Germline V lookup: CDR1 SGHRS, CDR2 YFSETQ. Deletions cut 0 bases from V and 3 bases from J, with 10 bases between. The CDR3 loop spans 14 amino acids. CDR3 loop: CASSLDRVGYEQYF. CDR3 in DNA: TGCGCCAGCAGCTTGGACAGGGTAGGCTACGAGCAGTACTTC.